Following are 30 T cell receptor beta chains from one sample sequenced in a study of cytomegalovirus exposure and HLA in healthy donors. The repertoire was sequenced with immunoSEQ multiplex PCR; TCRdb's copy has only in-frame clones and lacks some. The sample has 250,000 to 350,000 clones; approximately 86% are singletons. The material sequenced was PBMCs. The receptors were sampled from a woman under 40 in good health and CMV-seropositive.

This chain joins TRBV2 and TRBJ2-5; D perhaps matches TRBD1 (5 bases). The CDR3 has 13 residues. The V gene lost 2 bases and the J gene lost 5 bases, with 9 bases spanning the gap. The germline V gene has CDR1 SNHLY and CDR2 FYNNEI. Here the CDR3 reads CASSEQGKETQYF. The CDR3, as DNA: TGTGCCAGCAGTGAACAGGGCAAGGAGACCCAGTACTTC.

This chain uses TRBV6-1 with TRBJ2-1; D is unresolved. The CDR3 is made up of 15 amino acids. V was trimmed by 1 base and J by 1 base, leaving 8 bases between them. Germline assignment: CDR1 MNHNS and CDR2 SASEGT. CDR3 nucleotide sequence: TGTGCCAGCAGTGAAGGGCACTTTTCCTACAATGAGCAGTTCTTC. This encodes CASSEGHFSYNEQFF.

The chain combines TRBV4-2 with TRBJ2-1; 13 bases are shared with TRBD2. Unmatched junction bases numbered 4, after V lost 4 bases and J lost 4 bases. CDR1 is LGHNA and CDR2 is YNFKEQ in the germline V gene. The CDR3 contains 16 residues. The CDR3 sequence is CASSPRTSGSYNEQFF. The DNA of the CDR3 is TGTGCCAGCAGCCCAAGGACTAGCGGGAGTTACAATGAGCAGTTCTTC.

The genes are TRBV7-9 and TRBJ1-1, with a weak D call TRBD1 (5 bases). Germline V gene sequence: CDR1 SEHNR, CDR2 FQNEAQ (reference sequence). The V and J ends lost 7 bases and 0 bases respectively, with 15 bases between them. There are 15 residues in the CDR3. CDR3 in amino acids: CASKGLFLMNTEAFF. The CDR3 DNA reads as TGTGCCAGCAAGGGGTTATTTTTGATGAACACTGAAGCTTTCTTT.

The CDR3 coding sequence is TGTGCCAGCAGCGAAGCCCCAGGGGGCAGGAAAGAGACCCAGTACTTC. Residues: CASSEAPGGRKETQYF. The chain combines TRBV14 with TRBJ2-5; 8 nucleotides align to TRBD1. CDR3 size: 16 residues. Germline V gene data show CDR1 as SGHDN and CDR2 as FVKESK. V shed 5 bases and J 3 bases; nucleotides not matched to a gene: 11. Using reference TRBV14 and TRBJ2-5 for the parts outside the CDR3, the full variable domain is EAGVTQFPSHSVIEKGQTVTLRCDPISGHDNLYWYRRVMGKEIKFLLHFVKESKQDESGMPNNRFLAERTGGTYSTLKVQPAELEDSGVYFCASSEAPGGRKETQYFGPGTRLLVL.

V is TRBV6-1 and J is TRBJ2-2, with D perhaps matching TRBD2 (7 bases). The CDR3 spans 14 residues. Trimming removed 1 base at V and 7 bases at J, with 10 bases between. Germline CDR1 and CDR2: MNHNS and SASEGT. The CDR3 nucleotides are TGTGCCAGCAGTGAAGGGGGGGGCGGCGGGGAGCTGTTTTTT. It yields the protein CASSEGGGGGELFF.

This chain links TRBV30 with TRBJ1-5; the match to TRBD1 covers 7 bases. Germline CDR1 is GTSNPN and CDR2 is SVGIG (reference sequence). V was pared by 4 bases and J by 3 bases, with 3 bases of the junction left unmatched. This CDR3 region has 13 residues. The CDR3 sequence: CAWTGTANQPQHF. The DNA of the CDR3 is TGTGCCTGGACCGGGACAGCCAATCAGCCCCAGCATTTT.

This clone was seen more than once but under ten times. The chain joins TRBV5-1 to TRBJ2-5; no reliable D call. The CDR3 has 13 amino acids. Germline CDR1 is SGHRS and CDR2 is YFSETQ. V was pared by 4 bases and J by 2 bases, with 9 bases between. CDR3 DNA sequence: TGCGCCAGCAGCCCGCGGCTACAAGAGACCCAGTACTTC. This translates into CASSPRLQETQYF.

CDR3 sequence (DNA): TGTGCCAGTAGTATAGATCAGACAGGGGCAAACTATGGCTACACCTTC. Protein sequence: CASSIDQTGANYGYTF. This sequence joins TRBV19 and TRBJ1-2, with 8 nucleotides matching TRBD1. Per the germline V gene, CDR1 is LNHDA and CDR2 is SQIVND (reference sequence). CDR3 length: 16 amino acids. Losses at the gene ends were 0 bases for V and 2 bases for J; bases not matched to a gene: 5. The full variable domain, completed using reference TRBV19 and TRBJ1-2, is DGGITQSPKYLFRKEGQNVTLSCEQNLNHDAMYWYRQDPGQGLRLIYYSQIVNDFQKGDIAEGYSVSREKKESFPLTVTSAQKNPTAFYLCASSIDQTGANYGYTFGSGTRLTVV.

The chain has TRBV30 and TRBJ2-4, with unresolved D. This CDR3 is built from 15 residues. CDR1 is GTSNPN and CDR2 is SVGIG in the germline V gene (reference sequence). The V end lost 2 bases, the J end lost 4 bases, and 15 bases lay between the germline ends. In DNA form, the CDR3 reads TGTGCCTGGAGTCCCCTCTCCCCCGGGAAAAACATTCAGTACTTC. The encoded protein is CAWSPLSPGKNIQYF.

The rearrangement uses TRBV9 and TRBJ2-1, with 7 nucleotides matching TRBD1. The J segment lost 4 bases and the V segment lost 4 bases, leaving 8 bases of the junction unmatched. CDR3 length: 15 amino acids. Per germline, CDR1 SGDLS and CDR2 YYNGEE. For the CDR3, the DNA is TGTGCCAGCAGCCCAAGACAGGGAAAATACAATGAGCAGTTCTTC. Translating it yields CASSPRQGKYNEQFF.

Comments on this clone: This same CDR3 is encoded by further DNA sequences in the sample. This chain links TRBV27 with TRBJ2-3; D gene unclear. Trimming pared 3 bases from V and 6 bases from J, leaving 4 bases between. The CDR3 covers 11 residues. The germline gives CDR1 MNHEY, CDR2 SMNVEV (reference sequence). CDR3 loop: CASSFSDTQYF. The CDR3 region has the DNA TGTGCCAGCAGTTTCTCGGATACGCAGTATTTT.

The DNA of the CDR3 is TGTGCCAGCTCACCACCGAGAATAGCGGGGGGTTTTGGCAATGAGCAGTTCTTC. Translation: CASSPPRIAGGFGNEQFF. The rearrangement joins TRBV18 to TRBJ2-1, with TRBD2 identical over 10 bases. The CDR3 has 18 residues. From germline, CDR1 is KGHSH and CDR2 LQKENI. V was pared by 0 bases and J by 6 bases, with 11 bases of the junction left unmatched.

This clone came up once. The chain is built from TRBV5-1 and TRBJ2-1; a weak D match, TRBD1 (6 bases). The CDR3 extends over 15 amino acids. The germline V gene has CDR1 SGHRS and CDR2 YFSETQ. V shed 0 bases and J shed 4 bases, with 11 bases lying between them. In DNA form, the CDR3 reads TGCGCCAGCAGCTTGGACAGGACAGCTTACAATGAGCAGTTCTTC. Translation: CASSLDRTAYNEQFF.

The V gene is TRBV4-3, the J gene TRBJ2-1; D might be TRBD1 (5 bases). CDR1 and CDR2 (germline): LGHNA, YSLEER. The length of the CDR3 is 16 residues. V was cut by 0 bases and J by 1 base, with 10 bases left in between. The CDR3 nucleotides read TGCGCCAGCAGCCAAGAAACAGGTCCTTCCTACAATGAGCAGTTCTTC. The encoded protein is CASSQETGPSYNEQFF.

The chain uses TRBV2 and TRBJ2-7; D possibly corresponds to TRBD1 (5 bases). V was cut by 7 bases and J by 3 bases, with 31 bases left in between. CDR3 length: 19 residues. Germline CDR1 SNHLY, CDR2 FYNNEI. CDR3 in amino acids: CASKGARALTSQGLYEQYF. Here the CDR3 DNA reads TGTGCCAGCAAGGGCGCCCGGGCCCTGACCTCCCAGGGCCTCTACGAGCAGTACTTC. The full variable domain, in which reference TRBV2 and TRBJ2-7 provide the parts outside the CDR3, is EPEVTQTPSHQVTQMGQEVILRCVPISNHLYFYWYRQILGQKVEFLVSFYNNEISEKSEIFDDQFSVERPDGSNFTLKIRSTKLEDSAMYFCASKGARALTSQGLYEQYFGPGTRLTVT.

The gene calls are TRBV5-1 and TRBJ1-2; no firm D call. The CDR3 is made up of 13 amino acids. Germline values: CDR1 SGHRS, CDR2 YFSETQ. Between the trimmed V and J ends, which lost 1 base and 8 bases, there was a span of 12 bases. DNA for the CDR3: TGCGCCAGCAGCTTGAGCGCCCCACAGGGCTACACCTTC. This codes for CASSLSAPQGYTF.

The CDR3 reads CAWTRGWADTQYF. The CDR3 coding sequence is TGTGCCTGGACCAGGGGCTGGGCAGATACGCAGTATTTT. This sequence joins TRBV30 and TRBJ2-3; D might be TRBD1 (6 bases). The CDR3 is 13 amino acids. V was trimmed by 4 bases and J by 4 bases, leaving 12 bases between them. Per germline, CDR1 GTSNPN and CDR2 SVGIG (reference sequence). The variable domain in full, completed from reference TRBV30 and TRBJ2-3, reads SQTIHQWPATLVQPVGSPLSLECTVEGTSNPNLYWYRQAAGRGLQLLFYSVGIGQISSEVPQNLSASRPQDRQFILSSKKLLLSDSGFYLCAWTRGWADTQYFGPGTRLTVL.

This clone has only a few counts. CDR3 protein: CASRDEVSPYEQYF. Here the CDR3 DNA reads TGTGCCAGCCGGGACGAAGTATCTCCGTACGAGCAGTACTTC. The chain carries TRBV5-6 and TRBJ2-7; D may match TRBD1 or TRBD2 (5 bases each). The CDR3 is made up of 14 amino acids. V was clipped by 7 bases and J by 4 bases, with 18 bases between them. CDR1 SGHDT and CDR2 YYEEEE come from the germline V gene. The entire variable domain, with the rest obtained from reference TRBV5-6 and TRBJ2-7, is as follows: DAGVTQSPTHLIKTRGQQVTLRCSPKSGHDTVSWYQQALGQGPQFIFQYYEEEERQRGNFPDRFSGHQFPNYSSELNVNALLLGDSALYLCASRDEVSPYEQYFGPGTRLTVT.

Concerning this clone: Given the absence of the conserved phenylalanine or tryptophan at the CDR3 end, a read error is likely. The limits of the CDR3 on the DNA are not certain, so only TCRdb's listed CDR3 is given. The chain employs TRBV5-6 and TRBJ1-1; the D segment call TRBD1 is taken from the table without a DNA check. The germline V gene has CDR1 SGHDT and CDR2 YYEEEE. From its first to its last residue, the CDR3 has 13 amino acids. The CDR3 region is CASSFGTGQGRIS.

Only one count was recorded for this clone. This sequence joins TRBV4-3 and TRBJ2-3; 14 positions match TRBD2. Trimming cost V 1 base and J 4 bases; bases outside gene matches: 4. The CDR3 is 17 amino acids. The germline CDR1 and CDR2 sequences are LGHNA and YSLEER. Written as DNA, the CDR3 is TGCGCCAGCAGCCAAGCCGGGACTAGCGGGGGTGCAGATACGCAGTATTTT. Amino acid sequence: CASSQAGTSGGADTQYF.

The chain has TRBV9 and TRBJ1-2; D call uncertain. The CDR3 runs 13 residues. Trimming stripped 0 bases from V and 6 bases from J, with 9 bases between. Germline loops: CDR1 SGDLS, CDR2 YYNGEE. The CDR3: CASSVEGRHGYTF. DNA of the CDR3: TGTGCCAGCAGCGTAGAAGGGCGTCATGGCTACACCTTC.

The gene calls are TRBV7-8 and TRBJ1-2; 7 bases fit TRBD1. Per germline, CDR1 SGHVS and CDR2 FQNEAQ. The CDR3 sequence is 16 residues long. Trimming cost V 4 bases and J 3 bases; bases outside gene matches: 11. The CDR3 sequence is CASSSVPGGRDYGYTF. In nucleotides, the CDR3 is TGTGCCAGCAGCTCCGTACCAGGGGGGAGGGACTATGGCTACACCTTC.

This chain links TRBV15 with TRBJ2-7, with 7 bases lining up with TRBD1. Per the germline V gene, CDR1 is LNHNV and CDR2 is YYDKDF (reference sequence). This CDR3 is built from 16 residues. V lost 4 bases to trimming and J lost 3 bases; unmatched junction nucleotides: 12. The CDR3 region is CATSKITGVAIYEQYF. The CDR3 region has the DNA TGTGCCACCAGCAAGATCACAGGGGTAGCCATCTACGAGCAGTACTTC.

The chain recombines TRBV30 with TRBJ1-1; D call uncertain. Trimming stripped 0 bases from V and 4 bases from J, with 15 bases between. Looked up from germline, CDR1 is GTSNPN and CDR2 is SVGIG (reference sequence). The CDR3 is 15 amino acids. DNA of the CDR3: TGTGCCTGGAGTGTTTCGAGGCCTCCTACCACTGAAGCTTTCTTT. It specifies CAWSVSRPPTTEAFF. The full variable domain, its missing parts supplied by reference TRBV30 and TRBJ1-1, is SQTIHQWPATLVQPVGSPLSLECTVEGTSNPNLYWYRQAAGRGLQLLFYSVGIGQISSEVPQNLSASRPQDRQFILSSKKLLLSDSGFYLCAWSVSRPPTTEAFFGQGTRLTVV.

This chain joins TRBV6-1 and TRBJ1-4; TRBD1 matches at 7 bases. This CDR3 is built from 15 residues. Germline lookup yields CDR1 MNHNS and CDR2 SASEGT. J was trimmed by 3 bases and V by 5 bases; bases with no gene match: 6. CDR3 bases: TGTGCCAGCAGTCAACAGGGGAGTGCTAATGAAAAACTGTTTTTT. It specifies CASSQQGSANEKLFF.

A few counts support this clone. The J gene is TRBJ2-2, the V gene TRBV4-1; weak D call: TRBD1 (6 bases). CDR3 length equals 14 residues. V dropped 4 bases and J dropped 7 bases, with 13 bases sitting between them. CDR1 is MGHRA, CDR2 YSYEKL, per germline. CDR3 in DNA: TGCGCCAGCAGCCCCCCCACAGGGATCGGGGAGCTGTTTTTT. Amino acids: CASSPPTGIGELFF.

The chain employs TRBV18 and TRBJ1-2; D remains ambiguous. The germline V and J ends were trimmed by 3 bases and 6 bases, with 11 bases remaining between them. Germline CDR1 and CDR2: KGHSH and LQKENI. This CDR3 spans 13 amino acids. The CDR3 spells CASSPWIVNGYTF. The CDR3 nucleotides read TGTGCCAGCTCACCCTGGATAGTAAATGGCTACACCTTC.

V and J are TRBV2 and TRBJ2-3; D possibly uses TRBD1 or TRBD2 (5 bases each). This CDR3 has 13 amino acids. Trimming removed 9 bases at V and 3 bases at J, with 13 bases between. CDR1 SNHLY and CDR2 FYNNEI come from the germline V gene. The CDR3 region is CARSLEGTDTQYF. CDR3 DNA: TGTGCCAGAAGCTTAGAGGGGACAGATACGCAGTATTTT.

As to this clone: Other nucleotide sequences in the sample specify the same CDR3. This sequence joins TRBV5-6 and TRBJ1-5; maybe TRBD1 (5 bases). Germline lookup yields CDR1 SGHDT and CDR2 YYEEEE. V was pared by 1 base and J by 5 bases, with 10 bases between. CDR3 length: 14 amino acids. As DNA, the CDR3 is TGTGCCAGCAGCTTGCGTCAGGGTGATCAGCCCCAGCATTTT. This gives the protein CASSLRQGDQPQHF.